Listed here is a single T cell receptor (beta chain). The table came from immunoSEQ multiplex PCR; TCRdb's copy has only in-frame clones and leaves some out. The data contain 170,000 or so clones, 90% of them singletons. This specimen comes from a study of T cell responses to AZD1222 COVID-19 vaccine. Overall study: Investigators merged groups given second doses at roughly 4 or roughly 12 weeks.

The length of the CDR3 is 10 residues. Trimming took off 11 bases at V and 5 bases at J, with 9 bases between the two ends. The sequence came from an adult in good health. The source material was peripheral blood, sampled on day 0 of AZD1222 vaccination. This sequence joins TRBV12-3 or TRBV12-4 and TRBJ1-2; D is undetermined. For the CDR3, the DNA is TGTGCCCCTTCCAGTTATGGCTACACCTTC. Its translation: CAPSSYGYTF.